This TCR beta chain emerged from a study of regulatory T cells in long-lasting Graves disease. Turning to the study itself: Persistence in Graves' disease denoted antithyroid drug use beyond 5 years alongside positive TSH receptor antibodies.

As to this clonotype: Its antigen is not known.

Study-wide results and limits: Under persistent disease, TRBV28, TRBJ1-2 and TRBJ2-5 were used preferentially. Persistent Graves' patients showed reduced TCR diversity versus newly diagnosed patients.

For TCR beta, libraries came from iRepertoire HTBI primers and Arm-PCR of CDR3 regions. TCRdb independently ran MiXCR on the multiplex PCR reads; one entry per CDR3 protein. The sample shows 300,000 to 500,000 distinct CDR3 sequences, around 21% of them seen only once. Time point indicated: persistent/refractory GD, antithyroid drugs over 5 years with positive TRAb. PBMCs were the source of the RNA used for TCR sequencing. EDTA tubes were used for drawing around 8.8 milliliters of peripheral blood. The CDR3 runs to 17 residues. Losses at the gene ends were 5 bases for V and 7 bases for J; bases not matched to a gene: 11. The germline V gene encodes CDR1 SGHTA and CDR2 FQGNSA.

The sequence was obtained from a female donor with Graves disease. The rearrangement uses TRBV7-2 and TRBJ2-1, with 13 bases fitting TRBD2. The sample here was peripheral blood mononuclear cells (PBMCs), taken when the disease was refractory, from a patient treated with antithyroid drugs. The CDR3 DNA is TGTGCCAGCAGCCCCACTAGCGGGAGGGCCTTGTGGAATGAGCAGTTCTTC. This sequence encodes CASSPTSGRALWNEQFF.